The rows below give T cell receptor beta chains drawn from one sample of a study of cytomegalovirus exposure and HLA in healthy donors. Measured with immunoSEQ multiplex PCR; TCRdb has only the in-frame clones, and not every one. Recorded for this sample: 29,000 or so clones. Sequenced material: PBMCs. Receptor source: a man aged 30 to 45 in good health and CMV-seronegative. The CDR3 runs from the conserved cysteine through the conserved F or W. A D gene is named only where the DNA matches it firmly. Clone size appears in some rows only: once, few, many, or a class for an expanded clone.

TRBV2,.,TRBD2,TRBJ2-4,CASSVLGLAGEEVAKNIQYF,TGTGCCAGCAGTGTACTCGGACTAGCGGGAGAGGAGGTTGCCAAAAACATTCAGTACTTC
TRBV7-6,.,TRBD1,TRBJ1-1,CASSPGQGVGTEAFF,TGTGCCAGCAGCCCGGGACAGGGCGTGGGTACTGAAGCTTTCTTT
TRBV5-1,.,TRBD1,TRBJ1-6,CASRPGQIDSPLHF,TGCGCCAGCAGGCCGGGACAGATAGACTCACCCCTCCACTTT
TRBV28,.,TRBD2,TRBJ2-7,CASSFRTSVIF,TGTGCCAGCAGTTTCCGGACTAGCGTTATCTTC
TRBV5-1,.,.,TRBJ1-2,CASSPMRPDSFYGYTF,TGCGCCAGCAGCCCGATGCGCCCGGACAGCTTCTATGGCTACACCTTC
TRBV9,.,.,TRBJ1-6,CASRGGSSYNSPLHF,TGTGCCAGCAGGGGAGGGAGCTCCTATAATTCACCCCTCCACTTT
TRBV7-8,.,.,TRBJ2-3,CASSLPRTEKVTQYF,TGTGCCAGCAGCTTACCTCGGACTGAGAAGGTGACGCAGTATTTT
TRBV5-1,.,TRBD2,TRBJ2-5,CASSLVASGETQYF,TGCGCCAGCAGCTTGGTGGCTAGCGGAGAGACCCAGTACTTC
TRBV18,.,.,TRBJ1-4,CASSPSGGLVEKLFF,TGTGCCAGCTCACCATCGGGGGGCCTGGTTGAAAAACTGTTTTTT
TRBV5-4,.,TRBD1,TRBJ1-1,CASSLLGGAWITEAFF,TGTGCCAGCAGCTTGCTAGGGGGCGCTTGGATTACTGAAGCTTTCTTT
TRBV4-3,.,.,TRBJ1-6,CASSRDAHRKNSPLHF,TGCGCCAGCAGCCGCGATGCTCACAGAAAGAATTCACCCCTCCACTTT
TRBV19,.,.,TRBJ2-5,CASRETGQQTQYF,TGTGCCAGTAGGGAAACAGGGCAACAGACCCAGTACTTC
TRBV27,.,TRBD2,TRBJ2-7,CASSLLAGAYEQYF,TGTGCCAGCAGCCTACTAGCGGGTGCCTACGAGCAGTACTTC
TRBV27,.,.,TRBJ1-3,CASSRRTGIGNTIYF,TGTGCCAGCAGCCGAAGGACGGGGATAGGAAACACCATATATTTT
TRBV19,.,.,TRBJ1-5,CASTLGRNSNQPQHF,TGTGCCAGTACCCTGGGGAGGAATAGCAATCAGCCCCAGCATTTT
TRBV18,.,.,TRBJ2-7,CASSPHPSSYEQYF,TGTGCCAGCTCACCTCACCCCAGCTCCTACGAGCAGTACTTC
TRBV7-9,.,.,TRBJ1-2,CASSWLRENYGYTF,TGTGCCAGCAGCTGGCTCCGGGAGAACTATGGCTACACCTTC
TRBV7-2,.,.,TRBJ1-2,CASSPGGAGYTF,TGTGCCAGCAGCCCGGGGGGGGCTGGCTACACCTTC
TRBV18,.,.,TRBJ2-4,CASSPTPPARDGNIQYF,TGTGCCAGCTCACCCACCCCCCCGGCCAGGGATGGAAACATTCAGTACTTC
TRBV27,.,.,TRBJ1-2,CASSLSDSLGGYTF,TGTGCCAGCAGTTTATCTGACAGCCTCGGTGGCTACACCTTC
TRBV19,.,TRBD2,TRBJ2-5,CASSISASGRVSRETQYF,TGTGCCAGTAGTATTTCGGCTAGCGGGAGGGTATCCCGAGAGACCCAGTACTTC
TRBV6-1,.,.,TRBJ1-2,CASSGIQVDYGYTF,TGTGCCAGCAGTGGGATACAGGTCGACTATGGCTACACCTTC
TRBV7-6,.,.,TRBJ2-7,CASSLEGVGYEQYF,TGTGCCAGCAGCCTCGAGGGGGTGGGGTACGAGCAGTACTTC
TRBV5-1,.,.,TRBJ2-2,CASTDIFAAGELFF,TGCGCCAGCACCGATATATTCGCGGCCGGGGAGCTGTTTTTT
TRBV28,.,.,TRBJ1-3,CASSPQSHSGNTIYF,TGTGCCAGCAGTCCACAGAGTCACTCTGGAAACACCATATATTTT
TRBV6-6,medium-sized,.,TRBJ2-1,CASSYMHEQFF,TGTGCCAGCAGCTATATGCATGAGCAGTTCTTC
TRBV18,.,TRBD1,TRBJ1-4,CASSRTGAEKLFF,TGTGCCAGCTCACGCACAGGGGCCGAAAAACTGTTTTTT
TRBV18,.,.,TRBJ2-5,CARSPGLGETQYF,TGTGCCCGCTCACCGGGACTCGGGGAGACCCAGTACTTC
TRBV27,medium-sized,.,TRBJ1-4,CASSFIGVGDEKLFF,TGTGCCAGCAGTTTCATAGGGGTTGGAGATGAAAAACTGTTTTTT
TRBV23-1,.,TRBD1,TRBJ1-1,CASSQRLQGAFF,TGCGCCAGCAGTCAAAGGCTACAGGGGGCTTTCTTT